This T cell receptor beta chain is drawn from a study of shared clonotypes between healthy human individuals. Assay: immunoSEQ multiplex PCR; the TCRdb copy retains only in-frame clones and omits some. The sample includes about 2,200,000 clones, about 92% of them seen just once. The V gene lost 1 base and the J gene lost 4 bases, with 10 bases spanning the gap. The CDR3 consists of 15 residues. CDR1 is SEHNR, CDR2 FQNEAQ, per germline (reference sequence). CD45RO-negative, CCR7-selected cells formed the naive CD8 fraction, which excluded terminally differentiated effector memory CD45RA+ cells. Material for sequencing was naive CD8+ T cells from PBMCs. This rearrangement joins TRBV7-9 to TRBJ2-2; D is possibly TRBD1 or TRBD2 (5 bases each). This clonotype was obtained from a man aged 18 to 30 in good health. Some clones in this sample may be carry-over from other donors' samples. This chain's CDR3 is CASSLGRELTGELFF. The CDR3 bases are TGTGCCAGCAGCTTAGGCAGGGAGCTCACCGGGGAGCTGTTTTTT.